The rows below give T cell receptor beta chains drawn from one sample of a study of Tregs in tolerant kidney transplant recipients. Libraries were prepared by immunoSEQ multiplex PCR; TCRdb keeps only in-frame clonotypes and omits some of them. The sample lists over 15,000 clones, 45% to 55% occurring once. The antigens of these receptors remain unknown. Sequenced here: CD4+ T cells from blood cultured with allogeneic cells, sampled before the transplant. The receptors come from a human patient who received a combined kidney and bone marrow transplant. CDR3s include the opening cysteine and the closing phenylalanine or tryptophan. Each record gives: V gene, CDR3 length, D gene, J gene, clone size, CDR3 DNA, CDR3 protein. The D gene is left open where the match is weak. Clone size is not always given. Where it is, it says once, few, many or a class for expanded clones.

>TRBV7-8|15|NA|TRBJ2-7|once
TGTGCCAGCAGCCCCCAGGGAAAGACTAGTGTCGAGCAGTACTTC
CASSPQGKTSVEQYF
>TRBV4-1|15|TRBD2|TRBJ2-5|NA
TGCGCCAGCAGCCAAGATGGGACTAGTGTGGAGACCCAGTACTTC
CASSQDGTSVETQYF
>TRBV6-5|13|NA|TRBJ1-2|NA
TGTGCCAGCAGTAAGACAATGTTTCATGGCTACACCTTC
CASSKTMFHGYTF
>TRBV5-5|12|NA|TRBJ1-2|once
TGTGCCAGCAGGGAGGGGAGTTATGGCTACACCTTC
CASREGSYGYTF
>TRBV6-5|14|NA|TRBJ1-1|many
TGTGCCAGCAGTTATGACCCGGGGGACACTGAAGCTTTCTTT
CASSYDPGDTEAFF
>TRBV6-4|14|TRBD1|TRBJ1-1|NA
TGTGCCAGCAGTGTTGGCAGGGGGGACACTGAAGCTTTCTTT
CASSVGRGDTEAFF
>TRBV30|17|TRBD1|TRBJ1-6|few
TGTGCCTGGAGCCCTTCAAGGACAGGGAAGAATAATTCACCCCTCCACTTT
CAWSPSRTGKNNSPLHF
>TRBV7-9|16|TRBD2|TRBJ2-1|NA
TGTGCCAGCAGCTTACCCGGGACTAGCGGGGGCAATGAGCAGTTCTTC
CASSLPGTSGGNEQFF
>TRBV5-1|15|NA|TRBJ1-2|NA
TGCGCCAGCTCCCGGGAAGGCGCTTCATTTTATGGCTACACCTTC
CASSREGASFYGYTF
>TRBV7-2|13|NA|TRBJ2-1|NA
TGTGCCAGCAGCTTTGCGATCCGCCCTGAGCAGTTCTTC
CASSFAIRPEQFF
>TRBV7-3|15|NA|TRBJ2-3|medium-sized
TGTGCCAGCAGCTTAAATTTTGGACACCAAGATACGCAGTATTTT
CASSLNFGHQDTQYF
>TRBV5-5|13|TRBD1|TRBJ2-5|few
TGTGCCAGCAGCCGGGACAGGGAAGAGACCCAGTACTTC
CASSRDREETQYF